This T cell receptor beta chain emerged from a study of early T cells in non-severe SARS-CoV-2 infection. The CDR3 spans 16 residues. Germline loops: CDR1 SGHTA, CDR2 FQGNSA. The V and J ends lost 5 bases and 6 bases, in that order; junction bases with no gene match: 11. The protocol attached unique molecular identifiers to individual cDNA molecules. TCRdb re-called the 5' RACE reads with MiXCR, one entry per CDR3 protein. The table shows about 76,000 distinct CDR3 sequences, with 11% occurring only once. The chain employs TRBV7-2 and TRBJ1-5, with 9 bases fitting TRBD1. Sequencing used whole blood. The sequence came from an adult who was a healthcare worker with PCR-confirmed SARS-CoV-2 infection or an uninfected control (not recorded which). The CDR3 loop reads CASSPGTGYSGQPQHF. The CDR3 coding sequence is TGTGCCAGCAGCCCCGGGACAGGGTATAGTGGTCAGCCCCAGCATTTT.